This TCR beta chain was retrieved from a study of beta chain features in type 1 diabetes (dated by TCRdb to 2017 to 2018). Background on the whole study: Mean age, gender distribution, total cell number and subset yield did not differ between patients and healthy donors. A total of roughly 99 million sorted cells were examined across all samples, and the number of cells per subset was strongly correlated with RNA yield. Regulatory and stem cell-like memory subsets were obtained from only 8 patients and roughly eight healthy donors, while naive and central memory subsets were obtained from all 30 or so donors. The study compared TCRB repertoires of sorted circulating CD4+ T cell subsets between recently diagnosed type 1 diabetes patients and matched healthy donors. Findings and caveats that apply to the study as a whole: At VDJ recombination sites, type 1 diabetes patients had fewer insertions and more deleted nucleotides, which implies abnormalities in thymic rearrangement. HLA sub-analyses involved small numbers of individuals, so any influence of HLA type on TCRB rearrangement remained unresolved. PCR might favor shorter templates, but patient and control samples were amplified and corrected together, so any skew would affect both groups equally. Because cDNA was sequenced instead of genomic DNA, highly expressing activated cells could be over-represented, though the groups showed no difference in activation or CD3 levels. The naive, central memory and regulatory TCRB repertoires appeared to resemble one another more closely among patients than among healthy donors. In all four CD4+ subsets, TCRB CDR3 length was moderately but significantly shorter in type 1 diabetes patients.

Each donor gave one peripheral blood draw, averaging approximately 110 mL, which was collected into heparinised tubes. Naive, central memory, regulatory and stem cell-like memory CD4+ T cells were sorted on a BD FACSAria II using a panel including CD45RO, CCR7, CD25, CD127, CD95 and CD27. Every sorted population had a purity above 95%. PBMCs were isolated immediately by Lymphoprep density gradient centrifugation and stained directly without culture. Samples were stained and sorted in pairs, with one healthy donor and one patient per experiment, so that batch effects were minimized. The High Capacity cDNA Reverse Transcription Kit was used to reverse transcribe all of the isolated RNA, meaning that expressed TCRB transcripts were what got sequenced. Deep immunoSEQ sequencing was performed on naive, central memory and regulatory T cell samples, with an average of roughly 3.3 million total reads per sample. After sorted cells were lysed in RLT buffer, RNA was extracted with DNase-treated RNeasy Micro or Mini kits, with the choice depending on cell number. Each cell subset was processed separately to prevent cross-contamination, with patient and healthy donor samples processed together. Using the immunoSEQ multiplex PCR, TCRB sequences were amplified from cDNA into 87-bp fragments spanning the CDR3 region. The amplicons were sequenced using the Illumina HiSeq platform. Per the original workflow: PCR bias was corrected computationally using synthetic template baselines, and reads within Hamming distance 2 were collapsed, with unmergeable singletons discarded. Reads were aligned against IMGT to assign V, D and J genes, CDR3 length and insertions or deletions at six rearrangement sites. Within each subset, clonotype counts were normalized to the number of sorted cells before true diversity and Gini coefficients were calculated with the tcR R package. The overlap coefficient, calculated on TCRB nucleotide sequences, was used to measure repertoire sharing. The table was pulled from immuneACCESS by TCRdb, which kept in-frame rearrangements only. Such tables lose some clones; where checked, under half of the loss comes from unresolved V genes, and the rest has no known cause. Clone size and the V and J calls come from that table; the DNA yielded D and trimming. Present in this sample are 150,000 to 200,000 clones, around 8.6% of which were seen just once. The ten top clones hold around 0.56% of the sample.

This clone was detected only a few times. The specificity of this receptor is unknown. Per-base qualities were not stored, and no clone one base away is much larger. The source material was central memory CD4+ T cells from blood. The source of this sequence is a woman in her late teens or twenties with type 1 diabetes.

This receptor carries the CDR3 CASSSGASGVQETQYF. At the DNA level, the sequence is TGCGCCAGCAGCTCGGGAGCTAGCGGAGTACAAGAGACCCAGTACTTC. The receptor chain draws on TRBV5-1 and TRBJ2-5; 7 nucleotides in the junction match TRBD2. CDR1 and CDR2 are drawn from the germline V gene: SGHRS, YFSETQ. Trimming accounts for 3 bases at V and 2 bases at J, while the number of junction bases matched to no gene is 10. Including the terminal cysteine and phenylalanine, the CDR3 comprises 16 residues. The sequence is cut down to CDR3 DNA, 48 bases in frame from base 1.